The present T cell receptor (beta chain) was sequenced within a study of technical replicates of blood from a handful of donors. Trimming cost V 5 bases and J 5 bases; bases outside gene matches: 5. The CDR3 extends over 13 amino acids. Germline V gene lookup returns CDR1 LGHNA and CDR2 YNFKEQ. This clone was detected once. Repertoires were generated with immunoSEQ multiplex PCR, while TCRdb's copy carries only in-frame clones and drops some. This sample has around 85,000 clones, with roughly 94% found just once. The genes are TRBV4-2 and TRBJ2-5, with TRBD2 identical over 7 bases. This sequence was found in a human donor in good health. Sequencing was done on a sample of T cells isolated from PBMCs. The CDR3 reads CASSGAGDETQYF. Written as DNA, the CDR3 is TGTGCCAGCAGCGGGGCGGGAGACGAGACCCAGTACTTC.